Given below is one T cell receptor (beta chain) in context. Its antigen is as yet unknown. This CDR3 region has 16 residues. The germline CDR1 and CDR2 sequences are SGHDN and FVKESK. Deletions cut 2 bases from V and 4 bases from J, with 17 bases between. This sample is part of a study of memory B cells and T cells in multiple sclerosis. CFSE-dim autoproliferating and CFSE-high non-proliferating T cells from unstimulated culture were sequenced separately. Cultures began with fewer than 5.5x10^7 CFSE-labeled PBMCs, unstimulated for 7 days, with replicate wells pooled. Without exogenous stimuli, roughly 0.5 uM CFSE-labeled PBMCs were cultured serum-free. Study-level findings and limits: Clone-set sizes differed between compartments, so shared clonotype counts needed normalization.

The repertoire was sequenced with immunoSEQ multiplex PCR; TCRdb's copy has only in-frame clones and lacks some. The sample lists about 46,000 clones, more than 65% seen once, with 1% to 1.3% in the top ten. The sample consisted of PBMCs from blood kept in culture. The sequence came from a human donor with multiple sclerosis. The chain links TRBV14 to TRBJ1-2; D remains ambiguous. CDR3: CASSQKLRVPSYGYTF. Here the CDR3 DNA reads TGTGCCAGCAGCCAAAAGCTGCGGGTCCCCAGCTATGGCTACACCTTC. Full variable domain (rest looked up from reference TRBV14 and TRBJ1-2): EAGVTQFPSHSVIEKGQTVTLRCDPISGHDNLYWYRRVMGKEIKFLLHFVKESKQDESGMPNNRFLAERTGGTYSTLKVQPAELEDSGVYFCASSQKLRVPSYGYTFGSGTRLTVV.